The clone carrying this T cell receptor (beta chain) has ten or more counts. From 300 to 450 ng of RNA, a library with molecular barcoded alpha/delta and beta/gamma adaptors was made. A single record per CDR3 protein comes from TCRdb applying MiXCR to the reads. The table records approximately 41,000 distinct CDR3 sequences, about an eighth of them present only once. The data are from a study of read filtering for tumor transcriptome and immune sequencing. CDR3 size: 14 residues. CDR1 is DFQATT and CDR2 is SNEGSKA in the germline V gene (reference sequence). The ends were cut back, 4 bases at V and 1 base at J, with 13 bases in the middle.

V and J are TRBV20-1 and TRBJ1-1, with a tentative D call TRBD1 (5 bases). The sequence derives from a donor at least 40 years old with multiple myeloma. The source material was a population of CD138-negative cells sorted from bone marrow. The CDR3 DNA reads as TGCAGTGCTACAGGGAGAGGCAGGAACACTGAAGCTTTCTTT. Its protein is CSATGRGRNTEAFF.